A single sample is the source of the 6 T cell receptor beta chains below, sequenced in a study of Tregs in tolerant kidney transplant recipients. Data came from immunoSEQ multiplex PCR; TCRdb stores just in-frame clones and leaves some out. The repertoire includes about 44,000 clones, just under 97% of them detected once, and 0.37% sits in the top ten. Antigens for these TCRs are unknown. Sequencing was carried out using Tregs from blood cultured with allogeneic cells. These receptors came from a human donor in good health.

This chain links TRBV7-3 with TRBJ1-1; D gene uncertain. The CDR3 loop spans 13 amino acids. The germline V gene encodes CDR1 SGHTA and CDR2 FQGTGA. V was pared by 6 bases and J by 0 bases, with 8 bases between. The CDR3 DNA follows: TGTGCCAGCAGTTCGACGGTGAACACTGAAGCTTTCTTT. It specifies CASSSTVNTEAFF.

The chain links TRBV5-6 to TRBJ1-1, with 9 bases matching TRBD1. Germline V gene data show CDR1 as SGHDT and CDR2 as YYEEEE. V lost 4 bases to trimming and J lost 4 bases; unmatched junction nucleotides: 5. This CDR3 spans 14 amino acids. The CDR3: CASSPLTGGTEAFF. The CDR3 nucleotides read TGTGCCAGCAGCCCTCTGACAGGGGGCACTGAAGCTTTCTTT.

The chain is built from TRBV6-5 and TRBJ2-2; D unresolved. Germline V lookup: CDR1 MNHEY, CDR2 SVGAGI. This CDR3 has 16 amino acids. Trimming took 0 bases from V and 7 from J, leaving 15 bases between them. The CDR3: CASSYSLLRTDGELFF. The CDR3 DNA sequence: TGTGCCAGCAGTTACTCCTTACTCCGGACGGACGGGGAGCTGTTTTTT.

The rearrangement links TRBV6-6 to TRBJ2-5; TRBD1 aligns across 8 bases. The V gene's germline CDR1 is MNHNY and CDR2 SVGAGI (reference sequence). The trim removed 4 bases at V and 5 bases at J, leaving 9 bases unmatched. CDR3 size: 15 residues. CDR3 sequence reads: CASSSSRGLGETQYF. CDR3 bases: TGTGCCAGCAGTTCGTCCAGGGGGCTGGGGGAGACCCAGTACTTC.

The chain couples TRBV6-1 to TRBJ2-5; 8 nucleotides agree with TRBD2. J was trimmed by 4 bases and V by 4 bases; bases with no gene match: 8. Germline V gives CDR1 MNHNS, CDR2 SASEGT. This CDR3 is 15 amino acids long. CDR3 DNA: TGTGCCAGCAGTGGGGCTATAGCGGGGCCAGAGACCCAGTACTTC. Residues: CASSGAIAGPETQYF.

The J gene is TRBJ2-1, the V gene TRBV4-1; the match to TRBD2 covers 7 bases. This CDR3 contains 17 residues. The V gene's germline CDR1 is MGHRA and CDR2 YSYEKL. The junction had 8 bases not matched to a gene; V was cut back by 3 bases and J by 0 bases. The CDR3 is CASSHGDGGSSYNEQFF. Here the CDR3 DNA reads TGCGCCAGCAGCCACGGGGATGGCGGGAGCTCCTACAATGAGCAGTTCTTC.